This TCR beta chain stems from a study of blood T cells in healthy people across ages. In the case of this clonotype: The antigen remains unidentified.

The CDR3 is 14 amino acids. The V end was cut by 3 bases, the J end by 0 bases, with 8 bases between. Germline V gene data show CDR1 as SEHNR and CDR2 as FQNEAQ (reference sequence). Points from the study as a whole: Both higher diversity and more naive CD4+ cells marked long-lived donors when set against aged donors.

Alongside a J-beta primer mix, a sample-barcoded 5' primer served in a second PCR lasting 7 to 11 cycles. TCRdb re-called the 5' RACE reads with MiXCR, one entry per CDR3 protein. The data contain fewer than 750,000 distinct CDR3 sequences, around half of them singletons. V is TRBV7-9 and J is TRBJ1-1; D call uncertain. The TCR comes from an elderly man in good health. Sequenced material: blood. CDR3: CASSFERLNTEAFF. The CDR3 DNA sequence: TGTGCCAGCAGCTTTGAAAGATTGAACACTGAAGCTTTCTTT.